Following are 28 T cell receptor beta chains from one sample sequenced in a study of CD8 T cells in Susac syndrome. Reverse transcription of about 0.5 to 1 ug RNA used random hexamers. TCRdb used MiXCR to reprocess the immunoSEQ multiplex PCR reads, holding one entry per CDR3 protein. This table has around 220,000 distinct CDR3 sequences, about 94% appearing once. The specimen sequenced was CD8+ T cells from PBMCs. Every receptor here comes from a human donor with multiple sclerosis.

This clonotype was seen a single time. V and J are TRBV4-1 and TRBJ1-5, with D hard to call. This CDR3 has 14 amino acids. The V end lost 1 base, the J end lost 0 bases, and 4 bases lay between the germline ends. Germline lookup yields CDR1 MGHRA and CDR2 YSYEKL. CDR3 sequence: CASSQVNSNQPQHF. CDR3 in DNA: TGCGCCAGCAGCCAAGTCAATAGCAATCAGCCCCAGCATTTT.

The chain recombines TRBV4-3 with TRBJ2-1; the match to TRBD2 covers 10 bases. V lost 1 base, J lost 6 bases, and 9 bases stayed unmatched. Germline values: CDR1 LGHNA, CDR2 YSLEER. This CDR3 region has 17 residues. The CDR3 coding sequence is TGCGCCAGCAGCCAAGGGAGCGGGGGGGTTTTGGGCAATGAGCAGTTCTTC. It yields the protein CASSQGSGGVLGNEQFF.

The chain joins TRBV16 to TRBJ2-5, with 7 bases lining up with TRBD1. The CDR3 has 13 amino acids. From germline, CDR1 is KGHSY and CDR2 FQNENV. The ends lost 8 bases at V and 3 bases at J; junction bases unmatched: 6. CDR3 amino acids: CASVGGAEETQYF. The CDR3 nucleotides read TGTGCCAGCGTAGGGGGCGCGGAAGAGACCCAGTACTTC.

V and J are TRBV10-3 and TRBJ2-5, with no clear D. This CDR3 contains 13 residues. CDR1 is ENHRY, CDR2 SYGVKD, per germline. The V and J ends lost 4 bases and 7 bases respectively, with 13 bases between them. CDR3 region: CAISGQSGGTQYF. CDR3 DNA sequence: TGTGCCATCAGTGGTCAGTCTGGCGGGACCCAGTACTTC.

Here the CDR3 reads CAWSVLRDRAHEQYF. The CDR3 region has the DNA TGTGCCTGGAGTGTCCTCCGGGACAGGGCGCACGAGCAGTACTTC. The chain uses TRBV30 and TRBJ2-7, with TRBD1 matching over 9 bases. The CDR3 runs to 15 residues. The V segment lost 0 bases and the J segment 5 bases; nucleotides outside the gene matches: 8. The germline gives CDR1 GTSNPN, CDR2 SVGIG (reference sequence).

This chain uses TRBV7-9 with TRBJ1-4; unclear D gene. The CDR3 sequence is 14 residues long. Germline V gives CDR1 SEHNR, CDR2 FQNEAQ (reference sequence). V was trimmed by 3 bases and J by 7 bases, leaving 12 bases between them. CDR3 coding DNA: TGTGCCAGCAGCTTTGGAGGCGTCGGTGAAAAACTGTTTTTT. Translated: CASSFGGVGEKLFF.

The chain employs TRBV5-6 and TRBJ1-4, with D unclear. V dropped 0 bases and J dropped 8 bases, with 8 bases sitting between them. The CDR3 spans 13 residues. Germline CDR1 is SGHDT and CDR2 is YYEEEE. The CDR3 bases are TGTGCCAGCAGCTTGGGGGCCTGGGAAAAACTGTTTTTT. Residues: CASSLGAWEKLFF. The full variable domain, its missing parts supplied by reference TRBV5-6 and TRBJ1-4, is DAGVTQSPTHLIKTRGQQVTLRCSPKSGHDTVSWYQQALGQGPQFIFQYYEEEERQRGNFPDRFSGHQFPNYSSELNVNALLLGDSALYLCASSLGAWEKLFFGSGTQLSVL.

V is TRBV9 and J is TRBJ2-6; D remains unclear. The CDR3 is 15 residues long. Trimming removed 3 bases from V and 4 bases from J, with 11 bases in between. CDR1 is SGDLS and CDR2 is YYNGEE in the germline V gene. CDR3 nucleotides: TGTGCCAGCAGCGAATTATCGACCGGGGCCAACGTCCTGACTTTC. Protein product: CASSELSTGANVLTF.

This clonotype is a singleton in its sample. This chain links TRBV20-1 with TRBJ2-1, with D tentatively TRBD2 (5 bases). The CDR3 loop spans 14 amino acids. Trimming stripped 4 bases from V and 6 bases from J, with 16 bases between. Germline values: CDR1 DFQATT, CDR2 SNEGSKA (reference sequence). The CDR3 sequence: CSATTRGLSNEQFF. DNA for the CDR3: TGCAGTGCTACCACTCGGGGATTATCCAATGAGCAGTTCTTC.

This clonotype has a single count. The chain links TRBV18 to TRBJ2-3, with D possibly TRBD1 on 5 matching bases. Trimming pared 2 bases from V and 3 bases from J, leaving 9 bases between. The germline gives CDR1 KGHSH, CDR2 LQKENI. The CDR3 has 14 residues. The CDR3 DNA reads TGTGCCAGCTCACCATTTCAGGGAACAGATACGCAGTATTTT. This encodes CASSPFQGTDTQYF.

This rearrangement joins TRBV5-4 to TRBJ2-3, with 14 bases aligning to TRBD2. CDR1 is SGHNT, CDR2 YYREEE, per germline (reference sequence). The ends lost 4 bases at V and 4 bases at J; junction bases unmatched: 14. This CDR3 has 19 amino acids. The CDR3 region is CASSGGGRLAGGPADTQYF. The CDR3 DNA reads as TGTGCCAGCAGCGGCGGTGGGAGACTAGCGGGGGGGCCGGCAGATACGCAGTATTTT.

The sample holds one count of this clonotype. The chain recombines TRBV7-2 with TRBJ1-5, with D possibly matching TRBD1 (6 bases). Germline lookup yields CDR1 SGHTA and CDR2 FQGNSA. V was shortened by 3 bases and J by 4 bases, with 13 bases between the two germline ends. CDR3 length: 15 residues. This CDR3 reads CASSFTDSGNQPQHF. CDR3 in DNA: TGTGCCAGCAGCTTCACGGACAGCGGGAATCAGCCCCAGCATTTT.

CDR3 DNA sequence: TGCAGTGCTAGGATTGTCGGGGGCACAGATACGCAGTATTTT. Translated: CSARIVGGTDTQYF. The V gene is TRBV20-1, the J gene TRBJ2-3; the D gene is possibly TRBD2 (5 bases). CDR1 is DFQATT, CDR2 SNEGSKA, per germline (reference sequence). V shed 3 bases and J shed 1 base, with 11 bases lying between them. The CDR3 runs 14 residues.

Concerning this clonotype itself: The conserved phenylalanine or tryptophan normally closing the CDR3 is absent here, so this likely arose from a read error. The V gene is TRBV7-9, the J gene TRBJ2-5; no firm D call. Trimming cost V 4 bases and J 5 bases, with 14 bases left between them. The CDR3 is 14 residues long. CDR1 SEHNR and CDR2 FQNEAQ come from the germline V gene (reference sequence). The CDR3 DNA follows: TGTGCCAGCAGCTACCCATCCCGGGCGGAGACCCAGTACTCC. This codes for CASSYPSRAETQYS.

The V and J genes are TRBV27 and TRBJ2-5, with 12 bases lining up with TRBD2. V dropped 5 bases and J dropped 5; count of bases not matched to a gene: 9. Germline-derived CDR1 and CDR2 are MNHEY and SMNVEV (reference sequence). CDR3 length: 16 amino acids. CDR3: CASSPLTSGSGETQYF. DNA of the CDR3: TGTGCCAGCAGTCCCCTGACTAGCGGGAGTGGGGAGACCCAGTACTTC.

The genes are TRBV5-2 and TRBJ2-5; the table's D call TRBD2 went unverified against the DNA. TRBV5-2 represents a pseudogene. This CDR3 is 24 amino acids long. The CDR3 loop is CASNPFGDPEPAGLNGSFQETQYF. For the CDR3, the DNA is TGTGCCAGCAACCCCTTCGGGGATCCAGAACCCGCGGGCCTCAACGGGAGTTTTCAAGAGACCCAGTACTTC.

In DNA, the CDR3 is TGTGCCAGCAGCTCCACCCCCGGGACAGGGGGCGAAAAACTGTTTTTT. Protein: CASSSTPGTGGEKLFF. The chain combines TRBV11-2 with TRBJ1-4; 12 bases match TRBD1. The CDR3 has 16 residues. Trimming removed 4 bases from V and 8 bases from J; junction bases left unmatched: 8. In germline, CDR1 is SGHAT, CDR2 FQNNGV.

The chain carries TRBV7-9 and TRBJ2-5; 10 bases map to TRBD2. Germline CDR1 reads SEHNR; CDR2 reads FQNEAQ (reference sequence). The CDR3 is 17 amino acids. V dropped 5 bases and J dropped 1; count of bases not matched to a gene: 10. The CDR3 sequence: CASSREASGGLQETQYF. As DNA, the CDR3 is TGTGCCAGCAGCCGCGAGGCTAGCGGGGGACTCCAAGAGACCCAGTACTTC.

The chain employs TRBV7-9 and TRBJ2-1, with 14 bases fitting TRBD2. The CDR3 spans 16 residues. The germline V gene encodes CDR1 SEHNR and CDR2 FQNEAQ (reference sequence). V shed 5 bases and J 6 bases; nucleotides not matched to a gene: 6. CDR3 bases: TGTGCCAGCAGCAAGGGACTAGCGGGAGCCGCCAATGAGCAGTTCTTC. Translation gives CASSKGLAGAANEQFF.

The chain links TRBV28 to TRBJ2-7; TRBD1 matches 9 bases. Germline values: CDR1 MDHEN, CDR2 SYDVKM. Trimming removed 5 bases from V and 7 bases from J; junction bases left unmatched: 12. This CDR3 is built from 15 residues. The CDR3: CASSTSGTGWLEQYF. As DNA, the CDR3 is TGTGCCAGCAGTACCTCGGGGACAGGGTGGCTGGAGCAGTACTTC.

The chain combines TRBV24-1 with TRBJ2-2; D is undetermined. The V and J ends lost 1 base and 7 bases respectively, with 3 bases between them. This CDR3 is built from 12 residues. Germline-derived CDR1 and CDR2 are KGHDR and SFDVKD. CDR3 nucleotides: TGTGCCACCAGTGATTTTGGCGGGGAGCTGTTTTTT. Translation gives CATSDFGGELFF.

This chain connects TRBV6-6 to TRBJ2-1; 9 positions agree with TRBD2. Unmatched junction bases numbered 7, after V lost 1 base and J lost 6 bases. This CDR3 has 16 amino acids. Germline V lookup: CDR1 MNHNY, CDR2 SVGAGI (reference sequence). This chain's CDR3 is CASSYYGGRGLNEQFF. CDR3 nucleotide sequence: TGTGCCAGCAGTTACTATGGCGGGAGGGGCCTCAATGAGCAGTTCTTC.

The J gene is TRBJ2-7, the V gene TRBV11-1; the match to TRBD2 covers 13 bases. The CDR3 extends over 15 amino acids. Germline V gives CDR1 SGHAT, CDR2 FQDESV (reference sequence). The V segment lost 4 bases and the J segment 3 bases; nucleotides outside the gene matches: 3. CDR3 region: CASSWTSGSNYEQYF. The CDR3 DNA follows: TGTGCCAGCAGCTGGACTAGCGGGAGCAACTACGAGCAGTACTTC. The full variable domain, in which reference TRBV11-1 and TRBJ2-7 provide the parts outside the CDR3, is EAEVAQSPRYKITEKSQAVAFWCDPISGHATLYWYRQILGQGPELLVQFQDESVVDDSQLPKDRFSAERLKGVDSTLKIQPAELGDSAMYLCASSWTSGSNYEQYFGPGTRLTVT.

The J gene is TRBJ2-3, the V gene TRBV24-1; 13 bases are shared with TRBD2. There are 19 residues in the CDR3. The germline V gene encodes CDR1 KGHDR and CDR2 SFDVKD. The trim removed 4 bases at V and 2 bases at J, leaving 11 bases unmatched. CDR3 DNA: TGTGCCACCAGTGACCCCAGACTAGCGGGGGGCCCAAACACAGATACGCAGTATTTT. Translation gives CATSDPRLAGGPNTDTQYF.

V and J are TRBV10-3 and TRBJ2-3, with TRBD1 matching over 10 bases. Trimming cost V 4 bases and J 1 base; bases outside gene matches: 8. The CDR3 has 17 residues. Germline-derived CDR1 and CDR2 are ENHRY and SYGVKD. CDR3: CAISGTGTGVGTDTQYF. For the CDR3, the DNA is TGTGCCATCAGTGGGACCGGGACAGGGGTGGGCACAGATACGCAGTATTTT.

This chain links TRBV11-1 with TRBJ2-1, with 13 bases that match TRBD2. The CDR3 spans 24 residues. J lost 4 bases, V lost 4 bases, and 28 bases had no gene match. The germline CDR1 and CDR2 sequences are SGHAT and FQDESV (reference sequence). CDR3 residues: CASSWEVTRQPGLAGRNHYNEQFF. Written as DNA, the CDR3 is TGTGCCAGCAGCTGGGAGGTCACACGACAACCGGGACTAGCGGGACGGAACCATTACAATGAGCAGTTCTTC. Filled out from reference TRBV11-1 and TRBJ2-1, the complete variable domain reads EAEVAQSPRYKITEKSQAVAFWCDPISGHATLYWYRQILGQGPELLVQFQDESVVDDSQLPKDRFSAERLKGVDSTLKIQPAELGDSAMYLCASSWEVTRQPGLAGRNHYNEQFFGPGTRLTVL.

V and J are TRBV3-1 and TRBJ1-6, with D hard to call. This CDR3 is built from 17 residues. Germline V gene sequence: CDR1 LGHDT, CDR2 YNNKEL (reference sequence). V dropped 1 base and J dropped 3 bases, with 13 bases sitting between them. In DNA, the CDR3 is TGTGCCAGCAGCCAAGGTCCAGCGAACCTCTATAATTCACCCCTCCACTTT. Amino acid sequence: CASSQGPANLYNSPLHF.

The chain recombines TRBV13 with TRBJ1-2, with D perhaps TRBD1 (5 bases). The V and J ends lost 2 bases and 7 bases respectively, with 11 bases between them. The CDR3 length is 13 residues. CDR1 is PRHDT and CDR2 is FYEKMQ in the germline V gene (reference sequence). This CDR3 is CASSLRGPGGYTF. CDR3 sequence (DNA): TGTGCCAGCAGCTTAAGGGGACCTGGTGGCTACACCTTC. The whole variable domain, remainder taken from reference TRBV13 and TRBJ1-2, is AAGVIQSPRHLIKEKRETATLKCYPIPRHDTVYWYQQGPGQDPQFLISFYEKMQSDKGSIPDRFSAQQFSDYHSELNMSSLELGDSALYFCASSLRGPGGYTFGSGTRLTVV.